This T cell receptor beta chain was obtained from a study of T cell repertoires in cytomegalovirus infection. In the study overall: It can be stated that public TCR beta signatures indicated CMV infection as well as a matching HLA type.

From the reads, TCRdb called clonotypes with MiXCR, one entry per CDR3 protein. The data contain around 230,000 distinct CDR3 sequences, about 40% of them seen just once; the ten biggest clones take up 55% to 60%. On this clonotype: Its antigen is still unknown.

V was clipped by 0 bases and J by 6 bases, with 12 bases between them. The V gene's germline CDR1 is SGHDN and CDR2 FVKESK. This CDR3 is built from 15 residues. This sequence originates from a human donor in good health (CMV status not recorded). Some clones in this sample may be carry-over from other donors' samples. The V and J genes are TRBV14 and TRBJ2-1, with D perhaps matching TRBD1 (6 bases). The sequencing here drew on CD8+ T cells from cultured PBMCs, taken from culture after CMV antigen stimulation. CDR3 DNA: TGTGCCAGCAGCCAAGATCCTGACAGGCCCAATGAGCAGTTCTTC. Translated: CASSQDPDRPNEQFF.